The rows below give T cell receptor beta chains drawn from one sample of a study of Ad26.COV2.S vaccination and SARS-CoV-2 variants. Sequencing used immunoSEQ multiplex PCR; TCRdb keeps in-frame clones, though not all of them. The table lists hundreds of thousands of clones, 89% of them singletons, with approximately 1.5% in the top ten. The sample was peripheral blood, taken in a trial of Ad26.COV2.S vaccine versus placebo. The receptors come from a person between 18 and 65 years old who received the Ad26.COV2.S COVID-19 vaccine or a placebo. The CDR3 runs from the conserved cysteine through the conserved F or W. D genes are given only for firm matches. Clone size is stated in some rows and not others, as once, few, many or a class when expanded.

clone size,D gene,V gene,J gene,CDR3 protein,CDR3 DNA
NA,TRBD1,TRBV7-2,TRBJ2-7,CASSNRRDRGSYEQYF,TGTGCCAGCAGCAACCGTCGGGACAGAGGTTCCTACGAGCAGTACTTC
NA,NA,TRBV6-5,TRBJ1-2,CASSSGGYGYTF,TGTGCCAGCAGTTCTGGGGGCTATGGCTACACCTTC
NA,TRBD1,TRBV19,TRBJ2-2,CASSITGTGVGELFF,TGTGCCAGTAGTATTACCGGGACAGGGGTCGGGGAGCTGTTTTTT
NA,NA,TRBV30,TRBJ1-4,CAWSVGPEINEKLFF,TGTGCCTGGAGTGTAGGTCCGGAGATTAATGAAAAACTGTTTTTT
NA,NA,TRBV18,TRBJ2-5,CASSSLIQETQYF,TGTGCCAGCTCATCCCTCATACAAGAGACCCAGTACTTC
NA,TRBD2,TRBV30,TRBJ2-7,CAWTRGGVTYEQYF,TGTGCCTGGACCCGGGGGGGGGTTACCTACGAGCAGTACTTC
NA,TRBD2,TRBV5-1,TRBJ2-2,CASKFASGTNTGELFF,TGCGCCAGCAAATTTGCTAGCGGGACGAACACCGGGGAGCTGTTTTTT
NA,NA,TRBV18,TRBJ2-1,CASSPSTSLNNEQFF,TGTGCCAGCTCACCATCCACTTCACTTAACAATGAGCAGTTCTTC
NA,TRBD1,TRBV5-1,TRBJ2-7,CASSLGDRGEQYF,TGCGCCAGCAGCTTGGGGGACAGGGGCGAGCAGTACTTC
few,NA,TRBV3-1/TRBV3-2,TRBJ2-7,CASSQDFSYEQYF,TGTGCCAGCAGCCAAGATTTTTCCTACGAGCAGTACTTC
NA,NA,TRBV6-6,TRBJ1-2,CASSYSPDGYTF,TGTGCCAGCAGTTACTCCCCAGATGGCTACACCTTC